These 14 T cell receptor beta chains originate from one sample sequenced in a study of T cells in Graves' hyperthyroidism and ophthalmopathy. RNA transcripts yielded amplified TCR beta CDR3 regions. Researchers ran a first-round RT-PCR on the TCR CDR3 using the HTBI primer set. TCRdb processed the multiplex PCR reads anew with MiXCR; each CDR3 protein has one entry. The sample gives some 500,000 distinct CDR3 sequences, 24% of which show up once; approximately 10% is in the top ten. Sequencing was performed on blood. These receptors were obtained from a woman in her twenties or thirties with Graves' ophthalmopathy.

This clonotype was detected ten times or more. V and J are TRBV10-2 and TRBJ1-1; 11 positions agree with TRBD1. Trimming cost V 3 bases and J 1 base; bases outside gene matches: 4. The CDR3 has 16 amino acids. Germline V CDR1 and CDR2: WSHSY, SAAADI. CDR3: CASSDRTGGGNTEAFF. The CDR3 nucleotides read TGCGCCAGCAGTGATAGGACAGGGGGCGGGAACACTGAAGCTTTCTTT.

This chain joins TRBV28 and TRBJ1-1; 7 nucleotides agree with TRBD1. Germline loops: CDR1 MDHEN, CDR2 SYDVKM. The CDR3 has 13 residues. V was clipped by 10 bases and J by 5 bases; unmatched bases: 10. This chain's CDR3 is CAILPLQGTEAFF. Written as DNA, the CDR3 is TGTGCCATTCTTCCCCTACAGGGGACTGAAGCTTTCTTT.

The chain couples TRBV5-1 to TRBJ2-7; 7 nucleotides agree with TRBD1. Germline V gives CDR1 SGHRS, CDR2 YFSETQ. J gave up 5 bases and V 0 bases, and 5 bases lay outside the gene matches. The CDR3 spans 14 residues. The CDR3 loop reads CASSLDNRGHEQYF. As DNA, the CDR3 is TGCGCCAGCAGCTTGGATAACAGGGGCCACGAGCAGTACTTC. Full variable domain (remainder filled in from reference TRBV5-1 and TRBJ2-7): KAGVTQTPRYLIKTRGQQVTLSCSPISGHRSVSWYQQTPGQGLQFLFEYFSETQRNKGNFPGRFSGRQFSNSRSEMNVSTLELGDSALYLCASSLDNRGHEQYFGPGTRLTVT.

This clonotype was found a few times. This chain connects TRBV10-1 to TRBJ2-7; 10 bases map to TRBD2. Germline CDR1 WNHNN, CDR2 SYGVQD (reference sequence). The CDR3 runs 17 residues. The trim removed 3 bases at V and 2 bases at J, leaving 10 bases unmatched. The CDR3: CASSDMASGSFPYEQYF. The DNA for the CDR3 is TGCGCCAGCAGTGATATGGCTAGCGGGAGCTTCCCCTACGAGCAGTACTTC.

V is TRBV12-3 or TRBV12-4 and J is TRBJ1-5; 7 bases line up with TRBD1. V shed 6 bases, J shed 2 bases, and the junction held 7 bases outside the gene matches. The CDR3 totals 15 residues. The CDR3 DNA sequence: TGTGCCAGCAGACCTACAGGGGAGGGCAATCAGCCCCAGCATTTT. Protein sequence: CASRPTGEGNQPQHF.

For this clonotype: Possible read error: a much larger clone is one base away. This chain links TRBV4-1 with TRBJ1-2; weak D call: TRBD1 (6 bases). This CDR3 is 17 amino acids long. The ends were cut back, 4 bases at V and 5 bases at J, with 23 bases in the middle. In germline, CDR1 is MGHRA, CDR2 YSYEKL. The CDR3 is CASSPVVGAGERYGYTF. CDR3 sequence (DNA): TGCGCCAGCAGCCCAGTCGTGGGCGCAGGGGAAAGATATGGCTACACCTTC.

The chain combines TRBV5-1 with TRBJ1-5; D uncertain. Trimming removed 4 bases from V and 2 bases from J, with 13 bases in between. From germline, CDR1 is SGHRS and CDR2 YFSETQ. The CDR3 loop spans 15 amino acids. In DNA, the CDR3 is TGCGCCAGCAGCCCGGGCCTGGCGGGCAATCAGCCCCAGCATTTT. Residues: CASSPGLAGNQPQHF.

This clonotype was seen many times. The rearrangement uses TRBV7-9 and TRBJ2-7; D remains ambiguous. The CDR3 contains 15 residues. Trimming took 1 base from V and 3 from J, leaving 13 bases between them. Germline values: CDR1 SEHNR, CDR2 FQNEAQ (reference sequence). The CDR3 nucleotides are TGTGCCAGCAGCTTAGTTTCGGCCAGTTACTACGAGCAGTACTTC. Encoded protein: CASSLVSASYYEQYF.

Comment on this clonotype: The junction and the germline gene differ at one end; a read error may be behind it. The chain uses TRBV7-2 and TRBJ1-1; D is unclear. Per the germline V gene, CDR1 is SGHTA and CDR2 is FQGNSA. The CDR3 spans 13 residues. CDR3 sequence: CAGSPDLNTEAFF. The CDR3 DNA sequence: TGTGCCGGCAGCCCCGATCTGAACACTGAAGCTTTCTTT.

The chain uses TRBV12-3 or TRBV12-4 and TRBJ1-2; 12 bases map to TRBD1. This CDR3 comprises 14 residues. The V segment lost 7 bases and the J segment 5 bases; nucleotides outside the gene matches: 5. The CDR3 is CASTLGQGAYGYTF. The DNA for the CDR3 is TGTGCCAGCACACTGGGACAGGGGGCGTATGGCTACACCTTC.

This clonotype appeared many times. V usage is TRBV18 and J usage is TRBJ2-7, with D possibly being TRBD1 or TRBD2 (6 bases each). Looked up from germline, CDR1 is KGHSH and CDR2 is LQKENI. The V and J ends lost 3 bases and 2 bases respectively, with 11 bases between them. The CDR3 contains 14 residues. Written as DNA, the CDR3 is TGTGCCAGCTCACCGGCGGGACATACCTACGAGCAGTACTTC. This translates into CASSPAGHTYEQYF.

In its sample, this clonotype was seen a few times. At one end the junction does not follow the germline gene, possibly because of a read error. V usage is TRBV18 and J usage is TRBJ2-5; D may be TRBD2 (5 bases). Germline V gives CDR1 KGHSH, CDR2 LQKENI. The CDR3 is 12 residues long. The CDR3 coding sequence is TGTGCCAGCTCACCACCCGGGGAGACCAAGTACTTC. Translating gives CASSPPGETKYF.

This clonotype was counted between two and nine times. This chain connects TRBV11-2 to TRBJ2-7; D not resolved. Germline V lookup: CDR1 SGHAT, CDR2 FQNNGV. The CDR3 has 14 residues. The V gene lost 1 base and the J gene lost 6 bases, with 13 bases spanning the gap. CDR3 DNA: TGTGCCAGCAGCTTAGGCGTGGACCCTCCCGAGCAGTACTTC. Translated: CASSLGVDPPEQYF.

Only a few counts were recorded for this clonotype. The chain uses TRBV27 and TRBJ1-2; no definite D call. The CDR3 is 15 amino acids. Trimming removed 2 bases from V and 4 bases from J, with 14 bases in between. Germline V lookup: CDR1 MNHEY, CDR2 SMNVEV (reference sequence). The CDR3 is CASSLTRTASYGYTF. CDR3 nucleotides: TGTGCCAGCAGTTTAACCCGGACGGCTTCCTATGGCTACACCTTC.